The 17 T cell receptor beta chains given below trace back to one sample, sequenced in a study of T cells in Graves' hyperthyroidism and ophthalmopathy. TCR beta CDR3 sequences were amplified from RNA transcripts. An initial round of RT-PCR targeting the TCR CDR3 relied on the HTBI primer set. One entry per CDR3 protein, called by TCRdb with MiXCR from the multiplex PCR reads. This sample has about 600,000 distinct CDR3 sequences, with over 12% found just once. Source material: blood. The receptors come from a young woman with Graves' ophthalmopathy.

This clonotype was counted many times. This chain connects TRBV11-2 to TRBJ2-6; D remains unclear. The ends were cut back, 3 bases at V and 2 bases at J, with 8 bases in the middle. The CDR3 totals 15 residues. Per the germline V gene, CDR1 is SGHAT and CDR2 is FQNNGV. Written as DNA, the CDR3 is TGTGCCAGCAGCTTCCCGGTCCCTGGGGCCAACGTCCTGACTTTC. Amino acid sequence: CASSFPVPGANVLTF.

This clonotype was detected ten times or more. The chain combines TRBV28 with TRBJ2-1; weak D call: TRBD2 (8 bases). V was trimmed by 4 bases and J by 0 bases, leaving 25 bases between them. CDR3 length: 20 amino acids. Germline V gene sequence: CDR1 MDHEN, CDR2 SYDVKM. Written as DNA, the CDR3 is TGTGCCAGCAGTTCCGCGGGGGGCGACAGGGTTTTCCGCTCCTACAATGAGCAGTTCTTC. This encodes CASSSAGGDRVFRSYNEQFF.

This clonotype appeared many times. V and J are TRBV20-1 and TRBJ2-7; D is unclear. CDR3 length: 13 amino acids. The germline gives CDR1 DFQATT, CDR2 SNEGSKA (reference sequence). The V end was cut by 1 base, the J end by 2 bases, with 9 bases between. The DNA of the CDR3 is TGCAGTGCTAGAGTAGGGAACACCTACGAGCAGTACTTC. Amino acids: CSARVGNTYEQYF.

This clonotype was detected many times. The chain links TRBV6-1 to TRBJ1-1, with a possible D match to TRBD1 (6 bases). The CDR3 is 15 amino acids. The V and J ends lost 5 bases and 4 bases respectively, with 17 bases between them. The germline CDR1 and CDR2 sequences are MNHNS and SASEGT. CDR3 protein: CASSFAPGAGTEAFF. DNA for the CDR3: TGTGCCAGCAGTTTCGCCCCAGGGGCTGGCACTGAAGCTTTCTTT.

Regarding this clonotype: Possible read error: a much larger clone is one base away. V gene TRBV29-1 combines with J gene TRBJ1-1, with 10 nucleotides matching TRBD1. Per the germline V gene, CDR1 is SQVTM and CDR2 is ANQGSEA. CDR3 size: 15 residues. After removal of 6 bases from V and 2 bases from J, the junction contained 9 bases not matched to a gene. In DNA, the CDR3 is TGCAGCGTCCCAGACAGGGGGCCTCGAAACACTGAAGCTTTCTTT. Translating it yields CSVPDRGPRNTEAFF.

As concerns this clonotype: A much larger clone is a single base away; this may be a read error. The CDR3 carries no conserved terminal phenylalanine or tryptophan, so it likely arises from a read error. V and J are TRBV28 and TRBJ2-2; D is ambiguous. Trimming cost V 2 bases and J 4 bases, with 14 bases left between them. The CDR3 has 16 amino acids. CDR1 MDHEN and CDR2 SYDVKM come from the germline V gene. CDR3 sequence reads: CASSLTGSVVTGELFS. The CDR3 nucleotides read TGTGCCAGCAGTTTAACCGGGTCGGTCGTCACCGGGGAGCTGTTTTCT.

This clonotype has at least ten counts. The chain couples TRBV4-1 to TRBJ2-2; D is uncertain. The germline gives CDR1 MGHRA, CDR2 YSYEKL. The length of the CDR3 is 15 residues. V was clipped by 0 bases and J by 2 bases, with 7 bases between them. DNA for the CDR3: TGCGCCAGCAGCCAAGAGACACTCAACACCGGGGAGCTGTTTTTT. Translation: CASSQETLNTGELFF.

Ten or more counts support this clonotype. The chain uses TRBV29-1 and TRBJ2-7; the D is unclear. This CDR3 has 11 amino acids. CDR1 is SQVTM and CDR2 is ANQGSEA in the germline V gene. Trimming removed 6 bases from V and 7 bases from J, with 13 bases in between. In nucleotides, the CDR3 is TGCAGCGTCTTGCTAAAAGGGGAGCAGTACTTC. Its translation is CSVLLKGEQYF.

At least ten counts were recorded for this clonotype. The V and J genes are TRBV6-1 and TRBJ1-2; the D is unclear. Germline CDR1 is MNHNS and CDR2 is SASEGT. The ends were cut back, 2 bases at V and 4 bases at J, with 8 bases in the middle. This CDR3 has 13 amino acids. The CDR3 DNA sequence: TGTGCCAGCAGTGAAAGGGAAGGCTATGGCTACACCTTC. Its protein is CASSEREGYGYTF.

This clonotype has a count of ten or more. The chain has TRBV28 and TRBJ2-7; D ambiguous. CDR1 and CDR2 from the germline V gene are MDHEN and SYDVKM. Trimming stripped 5 bases from V and 2 bases from J, with 25 bases between. The CDR3 has 18 residues. The CDR3: CASSPATGSRRPAYEQYF. For the CDR3, the DNA is TGTGCCAGCAGTCCCGCCACGGGCTCCCGGCGCCCCGCCTACGAGCAGTACTTC. Filled out from reference TRBV28 and TRBJ2-7, the complete variable domain reads DVKVTQSSRYLVKRTGEKVFLECVQDMDHENMFWYRQDPGLGLRLIYFSYDVKMKEKGDIPEGYSVSREKKERFSLILESASTNQTSMYLCASSPATGSRRPAYEQYFGPGTRLTVT.

This clonotype was seen at least ten times. This rearrangement joins TRBV5-8 to TRBJ2-7, with 7 bases matching TRBD1. The CDR3 is 14 amino acids. Unmatched junction bases numbered 8, after V lost 3 bases and J lost 5 bases. Germline values: CDR1 SGHTS, CDR2 YDEGEE. CDR3 sequence (DNA): TGTGCCAGCAGCTCCGGACAGGCGGCGGACGAGCAGTACTTC. It translates to CASSSGQAADEQYF.

The genes are TRBV19 and TRBJ2-2; D not certain. V was cut by 3 bases and J by 1 base, with 9 bases left in between. This CDR3 is built from 15 residues. Germline V CDR1 and CDR2: LNHDA, SQIVND (reference sequence). CDR3 residues: CASSMLDWNTGELFF. CDR3 nucleotides: TGTGCCAGTAGTATGCTCGACTGGAACACCGGGGAGCTGTTTTTT.

The chain joins TRBV14 to TRBJ2-1, with TRBD2 matching 8 bases. The CDR3 spans 14 residues. With V trimmed by 3 bases and J by 14 bases, 12 bases remained unmatched. From germline, CDR1 is SGHDN and CDR2 FVKESK. CDR3 nucleotide sequence: TGTGCCAGCAGCCAGTTAAGGACGCCCGGGGGGGAGTTCTTC. Its translation: CASSQLRTPGGEFF.

This clonotype has only a few counts. This sequence joins TRBV10-3 and TRBJ2-3, with 10 bases that match TRBD2. Trimming removed 10 bases from V and 1 base from J; junction bases left unmatched: 11. Germline V gene data show CDR1 as ENHRY and CDR2 as SYGVKD. CDR3 length: 16 amino acids. CDR3 region: CASNREGLAGTDTQYF. CDR3 bases: TGTGCCAGCAACCGGGAAGGACTAGCGGGCACAGATACGCAGTATTTT.

Details on this clonotype: A read error may account for a junction end that differs from germline. The chain uses TRBV7-2 and TRBJ2-1; the D gene could be TRBD1 or TRBD2 (6 bases each). The CDR3 sequence is 20 residues long. CDR1 is SGHTA, CDR2 FQGNSA, per germline. CDR3 in amino acids: CASSYPSPGKGGGSYNEQFF. CDR3 bases: TGCGCCAGCAGCTACCCCTCGCCCGGGAAGGGGGGTGGGTCCTACAATGAGCAGTTCTTC.

To note about this clonotype: A much larger clone differs by one base, so this may be a read error. This rearrangement joins TRBV7-9 to TRBJ2-7; D remains unclear. Trimming took 5 bases from V and 3 from J, leaving 8 bases between them. Germline CDR1 is SEHNR and CDR2 is FQNEAQ (reference sequence). The CDR3 is 12 amino acids. This CDR3 reads CASSTTLYEQYF. CDR3 DNA: TGTGCCAGCAGCACCACCCTCTACGAGCAGTACTTC.

The table lists this clonotype with many counts. V and J are TRBV12-5 and TRBJ1-1, with no clear D. CDR3 size: 14 residues. Per germline, CDR1 LGHNT and CDR2 FRNRAP. Trimming left V 0 bases short and J 5 bases short, with 10 bases between. The CDR3 here is CASGLVQGNTEAFF. The CDR3 DNA sequence: TGTGCTAGTGGTTTGGTCCAAGGGAATACTGAAGCTTTCTTT.